This TCR beta chain is from a study of preoperative IRX-2 immunotherapy in early breast cancer. The table came from immunoSEQ multiplex PCR; TCRdb's copy has only in-frame clones and leaves some out. Here the sample spans 40,000 to 45,000 clones, 60% to 85% being singletons. Specified treatment: preoperative locoregional IRX-2 cytokine immunotherapy. Preoperative locoregional IRX-2 cytokine immunotherapy was tested in the phase Ib source study. This receptor was taken from a human donor with breast cancer. The specimen was tumor tissue, collected after IRX-2 immunotherapy.

CDR3 sequence: CASSHRGQGGELFF. The CDR3 nucleotides read TGTGCCAGCAGTCATAGGGGGCAAGGCGGGGAGCTGTTTTTT. The chain joins TRBV6-8 to TRBJ2-2; 7 bases agree with TRBD1. The CDR3 sequence is 14 residues long. J lost 7 bases, V lost 5 bases, and 7 bases had no gene match. Germline lookup yields CDR1 MNHGY and CDR2 SAAAGT.